A selection of T cell receptor beta chains follows, all from one sample in a study of CD8 T cells in Susac syndrome. MiXCR, run by TCRdb on the immunoSEQ multiplex PCR reads, gives a single entry per CDR3 protein. The sample lists some 200,000 distinct CDR3 sequences; approximately 95% were seen once. The sequenced sample consisted of CD4+ T cells from PBMCs. These receptors all come from a human donor with Susac syndrome. Each CDR3 is given with its conserved first and last residue. Fields, in order: clone size, J gene, V gene, D gene, CDR3 DNA, CDR3 protein. The D gene is left open where the match is weak. Clone size is stated in some rows and not others, as once, few, many or a class when expanded.

clone_size: NA; j_call: TRBJ2-1; v_call: TRBV7-2; d_call: NA; cdr3_nt: TGTGCCAGCAGTGAGCGGAGCTCCTACAATGAGCAGTTCTTC; cdr3_aa: CASSERSSYNEQFF
clone_size: NA; j_call: TRBJ2-3; v_call: TRBV20-1; d_call: NA; cdr3_nt: TGCAGTGCTAAGAAACAGGGAGGGGCAGATACGCAGTATTTT; cdr3_aa: CSAKKQGGADTQYF
clone_size: NA; j_call: TRBJ1-5; v_call: TRBV20-1; d_call: NA; cdr3_nt: TGCAGTGCTAGACAGGGAGCTAGCAATCAGCCCCAGCATTTT; cdr3_aa: CSARQGASNQPQHF
clone_size: NA; j_call: TRBJ1-5; v_call: TRBV29-1; d_call: NA; cdr3_nt: TGCAGCGTTGGGGGTACGTTCGGTCAGCCCCAGCATTTT; cdr3_aa: CSVGGTFGQPQHF
clone_size: NA; j_call: TRBJ1-2; v_call: TRBV5-1; d_call: NA; cdr3_nt: TGCGCCAGCAGCTTGGGGGACGACACTGGAAGAGGCTACACCTTC; cdr3_aa: CASSLGDDTGRGYTF
clone_size: NA; j_call: TRBJ1-2; v_call: TRBV12-3/TRBV12-4; d_call: NA; cdr3_nt: TGTGCCAGCAGCATCGACAGGATCGATGGCTACACCTTC; cdr3_aa: CASSIDRIDGYTF
clone_size: once; j_call: TRBJ2-5; v_call: TRBV9; d_call: NA; cdr3_nt: TGTGCCAGCAGCGTAGCCCTCTCCGGCCCGGGGGAGACCCAGTACTTC; cdr3_aa: CASSVALSGPGETQYF
clone_size: NA; j_call: TRBJ1-6; v_call: TRBV4-1; d_call: NA; cdr3_nt: TGCGCCAGCAGCCAACACCGTGCCCCCCCTTCACCCCTCCACTTT; cdr3_aa: CASSQHRAPPSPLHF
clone_size: NA; j_call: TRBJ2-7; v_call: TRBV9; d_call: NA; cdr3_nt: TGTGCCAGCAGCGTAGGTCCAGGGCCCTCCTACGAGCAGTACTTC; cdr3_aa: CASSVGPGPSYEQYF
clone_size: NA; j_call: TRBJ2-3; v_call: TRBV29-1; d_call: TRBD1; cdr3_nt: TGCAGCGTTGTCGGTCAGGGGGCCCGCACAGATACGCAGTATTTT; cdr3_aa: CSVVGQGARTDTQYF
clone_size: NA; j_call: TRBJ2-1; v_call: TRBV29-1; d_call: NA; cdr3_nt: TGCAGCGCCTCTGGTCTGGGAAATGAGCAGTTCTTC; cdr3_aa: CSASGLGNEQFF
clone_size: NA; j_call: TRBJ2-2; v_call: TRBV9; d_call: NA; cdr3_nt: TGTGCCAGCAGCTCCGAAGGGGGGCAGCCCGGGGAGCTGTTTTTT; cdr3_aa: CASSSEGGQPGELFF
clone_size: once; j_call: TRBJ2-4; v_call: TRBV18; d_call: NA; cdr3_nt: TGTGCCAGCTCACCTCCGATTGGCGGGGCCAAAAACATTCAGTACTTC; cdr3_aa: CASSPPIGGAKNIQYF
clone_size: NA; j_call: TRBJ2-7; v_call: TRBV5-1; d_call: NA; cdr3_nt: TGCGCCAGTAAGGACGGTTCCTACGAGCAGTACTTC; cdr3_aa: CASKDGSYEQYF
clone_size: NA; j_call: TRBJ1-1; v_call: TRBV30; d_call: NA; cdr3_nt: TGTGCCTGGAGTGTAACACGACGGCTGAACACTGAAGCTTTCTTT; cdr3_aa: CAWSVTRRLNTEAFF
clone_size: NA; j_call: TRBJ2-5; v_call: TRBV29-1; d_call: TRBD1; cdr3_nt: TGCAGCGACCGGGACAGGCTTGAGACCCAGTACTTC; cdr3_aa: CSDRDRLETQYF
clone_size: once; j_call: TRBJ2-2; v_call: TRBV3-1; d_call: NA; cdr3_nt: TGTGCCAGCAGCCAATCTTCCGGGGAGCTGTTTTTT; cdr3_aa: CASSQSSGELFF
clone_size: few; j_call: TRBJ1-1; v_call: TRBV19; d_call: NA; cdr3_nt: TGTGCCAGTAGTGCGACAGCGAACACTGAAGCTTTCTTT; cdr3_aa: CASSATANTEAFF
clone_size: NA; j_call: TRBJ2-1; v_call: TRBV30; d_call: NA; cdr3_nt: TGTGCCTGGAGTAGGGGGGGCGTCTACAATGAGCAGTTCTTC; cdr3_aa: CAWSRGGVYNEQFF
clone_size: NA; j_call: TRBJ1-2; v_call: TRBV12-3/TRBV12-4; d_call: NA; cdr3_nt: TGTGCCAGCAGGGGGGATTCTCACGGCTACACCTTC; cdr3_aa: CASRGDSHGYTF
clone_size: few; j_call: TRBJ1-2; v_call: TRBV9; d_call: NA; cdr3_nt: TGTGCCAGCAGCGTAGCTGGACAGTTCTATGGCTACACCTTC; cdr3_aa: CASSVAGQFYGYTF
clone_size: NA; j_call: TRBJ1-1; v_call: TRBV30; d_call: NA; cdr3_nt: TGTGCCTGGAGTGAGGGCCAGGGGCGGGAGGCTTTCTTT; cdr3_aa: CAWSEGQGREAFF
clone_size: NA; j_call: TRBJ2-1; v_call: TRBV11-2; d_call: TRBD2; cdr3_nt: TGTGCCAGCAGCTCTGGGGGGAGGGTGTACGATGAGCAGTTCTTC; cdr3_aa: CASSSGGRVYDEQFF
clone_size: once; j_call: TRBJ2-5; v_call: TRBV7-2; d_call: TRBD1; cdr3_nt: TGTGCCAGCAGCCGACAGGGGGCGCAGGGGACCCAGTACTTC; cdr3_aa: CASSRQGAQGTQYF
clone_size: NA; j_call: TRBJ2-7; v_call: TRBV2; d_call: NA; cdr3_nt: TGTGCCAGCAGTGCCGGACGATTCTACGAGCAGTACTTC; cdr3_aa: CASSAGRFYEQYF
clone_size: NA; j_call: TRBJ1-3; v_call: TRBV5-6; d_call: NA; cdr3_nt: TGTGCCAGCAGGTACAGGGCGTCTGGAAACACCATATATTTT; cdr3_aa: CASRYRASGNTIYF
clone_size: NA; j_call: TRBJ2-6; v_call: TRBV28; d_call: NA; cdr3_nt: TGTGCCAGCATCCCCATCATGCCAGGGGCGGGGGGGGCCAACGTCCTGACTTTC; cdr3_aa: CASIPIMPGAGGANVLTF
clone_size: NA; j_call: TRBJ1-6; v_call: TRBV9; d_call: TRBD1; cdr3_nt: TGTGCCAGCAGCGTTACAGGGGCTAATTCACCCCTCCACTTT; cdr3_aa: CASSVTGANSPLHF
clone_size: NA; j_call: TRBJ1-6; v_call: TRBV27; d_call: NA; cdr3_nt: TGTGCCAGCAGACTAGGGGCCTCGATGGCCCTCCACTTT; cdr3_aa: CASRLGASMALHF
clone_size: NA; j_call: TRBJ1-1; v_call: TRBV24-1; d_call: TRBD1; cdr3_nt: TGTGCCACCAGTGAGACCGGACAGGGTTGGAACACTGAAGCTTTCTTT; cdr3_aa: CATSETGQGWNTEAFF
clone_size: NA; j_call: TRBJ1-2; v_call: TRBV11-2; d_call: TRBD1; cdr3_nt: TGTGCCAGCAGCCCGAGACAGGGACGGAACTATGGCTACACCTTC; cdr3_aa: CASSPRQGRNYGYTF
clone_size: NA; j_call: TRBJ1-1; v_call: TRBV29-1; d_call: TRBD1; cdr3_nt: TGCAGCGTTGGGACAGGGAGGTCAAACACTGAAGCTTTCTTT; cdr3_aa: CSVGTGRSNTEAFF
clone_size: NA; j_call: TRBJ1-2; v_call: TRBV15; d_call: TRBD1; cdr3_nt: TGTGCCACCAGCAGAGGTGGGACAGGGTATGGCTACACCTTC; cdr3_aa: CATSRGGTGYGYTF
clone_size: NA; j_call: TRBJ2-7; v_call: TRBV6-2/TRBV6-3; d_call: NA; cdr3_nt: TGTGCCAGCAGTTTTCAGTACGAGCAGTACTTC; cdr3_aa: CASSFQYEQYF
clone_size: NA; j_call: TRBJ1-5; v_call: TRBV20-1; d_call: NA; cdr3_nt: TGCAGTGCTAGAGCAAAGGGTTGGGATAGCAATCAGCCCCAGCATTTT; cdr3_aa: CSARAKGWDSNQPQHF
clone_size: once; j_call: TRBJ2-2; v_call: TRBV5-6; d_call: NA; cdr3_nt: TGTGCCACCCAAACGAGTACCGGGGAGCTGTTTTTT; cdr3_aa: CATQTSTGELFF
clone_size: NA; j_call: TRBJ1-2; v_call: TRBV27; d_call: NA; cdr3_nt: TGTGCCAGCGGAGATTGGCCCTATGGCTACACCTTC; cdr3_aa: CASGDWPYGYTF
clone_size: NA; j_call: TRBJ1-4; v_call: TRBV7-9; d_call: TRBD1; cdr3_nt: TGTGCCAGCAGTAACCCCGGGACAGTTAATGAAAAACTGTTTTTT; cdr3_aa: CASSNPGTVNEKLFF
clone_size: NA; j_call: TRBJ2-7; v_call: TRBV20-1; d_call: NA; cdr3_nt: TGCAGTGCTAGCTGGGACGGGTCCTACGAGCAGTACTTC; cdr3_aa: CSASWDGSYEQYF
clone_size: NA; j_call: TRBJ2-7; v_call: TRBV7-2; d_call: TRBD2; cdr3_nt: TGTGCCAGCAGCTTACAGCGGGGGTACGAGCAGTACTTC; cdr3_aa: CASSLQRGYEQYF
clone_size: NA; j_call: TRBJ1-1; v_call: TRBV19; d_call: NA; cdr3_nt: TGTGCCAGTACCTATTCGTCAGGGACTGAAGCTTTCTTT; cdr3_aa: CASTYSSGTEAFF
clone_size: NA; j_call: TRBJ2-5; v_call: TRBV7-2; d_call: NA; cdr3_nt: TGTGCCAGCAGCAAGGGGGGGATCCAAGAGACCCAGTACTTC; cdr3_aa: CASSKGGIQETQYF
clone_size: NA; j_call: TRBJ2-1; v_call: TRBV18; d_call: TRBD1; cdr3_nt: TGTGCCAGCTCACCACAAGGGACAGGGGAGCAGTTCTTC; cdr3_aa: CASSPQGTGEQFF
clone_size: NA; j_call: TRBJ2-7; v_call: TRBV18; d_call: TRBD1; cdr3_nt: TGTGCCAGCTCACCGAAGACAGGGGGCATAAACTACGAGCAGTACTTC; cdr3_aa: CASSPKTGGINYEQYF
clone_size: NA; j_call: TRBJ1-6; v_call: TRBV5-6; d_call: NA; cdr3_nt: TGTGCCAGCAGCTTGATCGGGGATTTAAGGAATTCACCCCTCCACTTT; cdr3_aa: CASSLIGDLRNSPLHF
clone_size: NA; j_call: TRBJ2-1; v_call: TRBV12-3/TRBV12-4; d_call: NA; cdr3_nt: TGTGCCAGTAGCCGGGATGTCGCCACATATGAGCAGTTCTTC; cdr3_aa: CASSRDVATYEQFF
clone_size: NA; j_call: TRBJ1-1; v_call: TRBV20-1; d_call: NA; cdr3_nt: TGCAGTGCTCCCGTCGGTTGGGACTCTGAAGCTTTCTTT; cdr3_aa: CSAPVGWDSEAFF
clone_size: NA; j_call: TRBJ1-2; v_call: TRBV29-1; d_call: NA; cdr3_nt: TGCAGCGTTCAAGAAGGGGGAGGCTACACCTTC; cdr3_aa: CSVQEGGGYTF
clone_size: NA; j_call: TRBJ2-3; v_call: TRBV18; d_call: NA; cdr3_nt: TGTGCCAGCTCGCCCCTAGAAGATACGCAGTATTTT; cdr3_aa: CASSPLEDTQYF
clone_size: NA; j_call: TRBJ2-7; v_call: TRBV30; d_call: TRBD2; cdr3_nt: TGTGCCTGGACCTTACGCCCCCTGAGACTAGCGGGGGACTCCTACGAGCAGTACTTC; cdr3_aa: CAWTLRPLRLAGDSYEQYF
clone_size: NA; j_call: TRBJ2-3; v_call: TRBV5-1; d_call: TRBD2; cdr3_nt: TGCGCCAGCACCACCCGGACTAGCGGGAGCACAGATACGCAGTATTTT; cdr3_aa: CASTTRTSGSTDTQYF